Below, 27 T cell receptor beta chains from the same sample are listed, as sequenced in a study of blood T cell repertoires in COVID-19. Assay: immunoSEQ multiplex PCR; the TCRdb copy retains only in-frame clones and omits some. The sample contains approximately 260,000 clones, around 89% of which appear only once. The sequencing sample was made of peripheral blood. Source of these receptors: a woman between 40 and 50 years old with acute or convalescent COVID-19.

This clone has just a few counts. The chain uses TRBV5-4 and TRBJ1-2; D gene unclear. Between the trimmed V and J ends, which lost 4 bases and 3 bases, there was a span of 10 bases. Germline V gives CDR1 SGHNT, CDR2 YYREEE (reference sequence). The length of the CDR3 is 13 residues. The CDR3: CASSTQQHYGYTF. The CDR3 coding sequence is TGTGCCAGCAGCACACAACAGCACTATGGCTACACCTTC.

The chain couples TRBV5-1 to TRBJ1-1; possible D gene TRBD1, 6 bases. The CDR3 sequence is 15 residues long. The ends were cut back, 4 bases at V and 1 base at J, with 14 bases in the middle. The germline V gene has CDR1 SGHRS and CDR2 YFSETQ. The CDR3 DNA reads TGCGCCAGCAGCGAATCAGGGACAAGGAACACTGAAGCTTTCTTT. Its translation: CASSESGTRNTEAFF.

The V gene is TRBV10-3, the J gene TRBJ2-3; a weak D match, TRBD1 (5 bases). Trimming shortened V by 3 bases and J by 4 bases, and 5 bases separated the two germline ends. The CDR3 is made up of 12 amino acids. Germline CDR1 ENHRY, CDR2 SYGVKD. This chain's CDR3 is CAISDRADTQYF. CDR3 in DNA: TGTGCCATCAGTGACAGGGCAGATACGCAGTATTTT.

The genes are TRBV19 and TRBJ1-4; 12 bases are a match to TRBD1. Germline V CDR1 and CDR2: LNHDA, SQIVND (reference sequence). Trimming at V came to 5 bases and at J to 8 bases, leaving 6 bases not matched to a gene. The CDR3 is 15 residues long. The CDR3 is CASSRDRGRVEKLFF. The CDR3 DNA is TGTGCCAGTAGTCGGGACAGGGGGCGAGTCGAAAAACTGTTTTTT.

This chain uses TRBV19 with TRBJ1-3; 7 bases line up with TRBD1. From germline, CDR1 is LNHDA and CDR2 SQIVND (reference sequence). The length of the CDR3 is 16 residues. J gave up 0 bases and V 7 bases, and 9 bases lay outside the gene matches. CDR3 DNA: TGTGCCAGTAAAGACGGAGGACAGGTCTCTGGAAACACCATATATTTT. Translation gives CASKDGGQVSGNTIYF.

The CDR3 is CASSDTQDRGLLNNQPQHF. The CDR3 DNA reads as TGTGCCAGCAGTGACACACAAGACAGGGGGCTTCTGAACAATCAGCCCCAGCATTTT. The rearrangement joins TRBV6-4 to TRBJ1-5; 10 bases map to TRBD1. V was clipped by 2 bases and J by 3 bases; unmatched bases: 13. The germline V gene encodes CDR1 MRHNA and CDR2 SNTAGT. The length of the CDR3 is 19 residues.

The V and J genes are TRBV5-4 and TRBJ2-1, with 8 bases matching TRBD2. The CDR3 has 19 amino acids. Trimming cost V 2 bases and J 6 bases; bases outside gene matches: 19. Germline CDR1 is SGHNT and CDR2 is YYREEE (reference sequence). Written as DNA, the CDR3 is TGTGCCAGCAGCTTAACCTATCGCGGAAGAGCGGGGGTGGGCAATGAGCAGTTCTTC. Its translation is CASSLTYRGRAGVGNEQFF.

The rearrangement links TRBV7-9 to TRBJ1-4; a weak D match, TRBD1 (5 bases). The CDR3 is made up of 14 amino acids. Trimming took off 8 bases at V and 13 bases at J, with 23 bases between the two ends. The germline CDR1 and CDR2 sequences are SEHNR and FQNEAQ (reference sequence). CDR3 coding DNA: TGTGCCAGCGAAAGGGCCGGGGGGGTTCAAAGACTGTTTTTT. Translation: CASERAGGVQRLFF.

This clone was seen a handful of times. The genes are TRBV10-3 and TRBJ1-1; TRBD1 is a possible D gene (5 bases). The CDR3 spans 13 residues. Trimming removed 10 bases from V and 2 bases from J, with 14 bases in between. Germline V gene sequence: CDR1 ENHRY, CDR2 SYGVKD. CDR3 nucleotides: TGTGCCACCCAGGACAAGCGAAACACTGAAGCTTTCTTT. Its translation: CATQDKRNTEAFF.

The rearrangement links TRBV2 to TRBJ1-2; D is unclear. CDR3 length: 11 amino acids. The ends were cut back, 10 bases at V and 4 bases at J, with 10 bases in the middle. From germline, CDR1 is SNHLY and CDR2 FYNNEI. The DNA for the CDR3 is TGTGCCATCGGAGGTTCCTATGGCTACACCTTC. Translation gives CAIGGSYGYTF.

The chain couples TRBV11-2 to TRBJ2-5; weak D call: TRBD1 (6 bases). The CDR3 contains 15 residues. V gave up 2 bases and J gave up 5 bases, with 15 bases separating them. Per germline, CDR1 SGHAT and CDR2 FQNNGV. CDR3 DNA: TGTGCCAGCAGCTTAATACAGGGTCGGGTCGAGACCCAGTACTTC. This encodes CASSLIQGRVETQYF.

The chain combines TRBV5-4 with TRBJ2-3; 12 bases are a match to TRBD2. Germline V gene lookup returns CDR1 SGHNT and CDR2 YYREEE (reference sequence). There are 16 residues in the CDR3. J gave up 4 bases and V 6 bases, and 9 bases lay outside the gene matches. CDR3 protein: CASNRLAGDSADTQYF. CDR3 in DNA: TGTGCCAGCAATAGACTAGCGGGGGACTCGGCAGATACGCAGTATTTT.

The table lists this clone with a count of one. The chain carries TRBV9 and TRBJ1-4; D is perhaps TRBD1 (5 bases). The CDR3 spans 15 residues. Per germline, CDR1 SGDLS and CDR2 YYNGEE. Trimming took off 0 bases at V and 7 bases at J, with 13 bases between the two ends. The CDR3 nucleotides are TGTGCCAGCAGCGTAGAGTGGACAAAGGGTGAAAAACTGTTTTTT. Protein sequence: CASSVEWTKGEKLFF.

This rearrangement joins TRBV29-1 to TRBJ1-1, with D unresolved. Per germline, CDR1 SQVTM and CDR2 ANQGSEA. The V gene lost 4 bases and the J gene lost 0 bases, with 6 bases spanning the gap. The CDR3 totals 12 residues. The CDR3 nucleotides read TGCAGCGTTGGAGGGATGAACACTGAAGCTTTCTTT. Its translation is CSVGGMNTEAFF. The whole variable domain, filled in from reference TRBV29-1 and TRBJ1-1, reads SAVISQKPSRDICQRGTSLTIQCQVDSQVTMMFWYRQQPGQSLTLIATANQGSEATYESGFVIDKFPISRPNLTFSTLTVSNMSPEDSSIYLCSVGGMNTEAFFGQGTRLTVV.

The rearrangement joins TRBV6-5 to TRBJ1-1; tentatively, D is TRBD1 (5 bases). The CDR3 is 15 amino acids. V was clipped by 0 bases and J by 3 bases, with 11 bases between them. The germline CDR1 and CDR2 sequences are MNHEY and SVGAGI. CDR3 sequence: CASSYSPGWDTEAFF. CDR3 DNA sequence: TGTGCCAGCAGTTACTCTCCAGGGTGGGACACTGAAGCTTTCTTT.

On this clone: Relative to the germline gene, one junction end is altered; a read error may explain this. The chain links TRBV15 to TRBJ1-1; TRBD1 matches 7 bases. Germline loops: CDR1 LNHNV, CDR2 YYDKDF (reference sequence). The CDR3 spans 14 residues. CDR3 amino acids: CATNRQGLGTEAFF. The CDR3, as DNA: TGTGCCACCAACAGACAGGGACTCGGCACTGAAGCTTTCTTT. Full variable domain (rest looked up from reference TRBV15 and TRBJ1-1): DAMVIQNPRYQVTQFGKPVTLSCSQTLNHNVMYWYQQKSSQAPKLLFHYYDKDFNNEADTPDNFQSRRPNTSFCFLDIRSPGLGDTAMYLCATNRQGLGTEAFFGQGTRLTVV.

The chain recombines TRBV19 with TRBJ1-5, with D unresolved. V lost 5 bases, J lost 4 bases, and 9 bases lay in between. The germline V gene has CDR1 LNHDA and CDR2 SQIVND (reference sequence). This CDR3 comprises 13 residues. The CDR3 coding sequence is TGTGCCAGTAGTGTCGGTCGGAATCAGCCCCAGCATTTT. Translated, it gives CASSVGRNQPQHF.

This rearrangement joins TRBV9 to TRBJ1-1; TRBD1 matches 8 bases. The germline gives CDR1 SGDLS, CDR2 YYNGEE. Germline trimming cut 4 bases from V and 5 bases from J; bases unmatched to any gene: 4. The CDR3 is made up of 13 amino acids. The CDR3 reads CASSSHRGTEAFF. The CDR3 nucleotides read TGTGCCAGCAGCTCTCACAGGGGGACTGAAGCTTTCTTT.

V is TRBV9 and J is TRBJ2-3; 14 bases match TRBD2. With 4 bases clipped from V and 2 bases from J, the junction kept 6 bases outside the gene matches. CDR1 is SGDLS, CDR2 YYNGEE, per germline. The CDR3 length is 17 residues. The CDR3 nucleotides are TGTGCCAGCAGCCTCCGGACTAGCGGGGGGTCCACAGATACGCAGTATTTT. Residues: CASSLRTSGGSTDTQYF.

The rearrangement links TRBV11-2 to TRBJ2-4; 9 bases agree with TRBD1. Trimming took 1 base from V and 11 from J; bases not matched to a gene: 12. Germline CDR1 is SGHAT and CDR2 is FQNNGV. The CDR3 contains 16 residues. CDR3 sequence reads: CASSLALTGGNIFQYF. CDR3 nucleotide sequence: TGTGCCAGCAGCTTAGCCCTAACAGGGGGCAATATATTTCAGTACTTC.

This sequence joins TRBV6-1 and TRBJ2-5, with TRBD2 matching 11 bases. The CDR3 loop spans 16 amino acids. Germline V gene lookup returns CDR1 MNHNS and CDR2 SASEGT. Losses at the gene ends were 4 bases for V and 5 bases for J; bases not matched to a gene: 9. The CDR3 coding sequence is TGTGCCAGCAGTGTTGTTAGCGGGGGGGCAGGGGAGACCCAGTACTTC. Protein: CASSVVSGGAGETQYF.

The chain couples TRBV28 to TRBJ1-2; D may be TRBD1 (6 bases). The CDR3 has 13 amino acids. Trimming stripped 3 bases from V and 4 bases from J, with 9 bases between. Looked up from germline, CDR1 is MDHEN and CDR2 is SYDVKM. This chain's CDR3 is CASSLVGGYGYTF. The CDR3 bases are TGTGCCAGCAGTTTGGTAGGGGGCTATGGCTACACCTTC.

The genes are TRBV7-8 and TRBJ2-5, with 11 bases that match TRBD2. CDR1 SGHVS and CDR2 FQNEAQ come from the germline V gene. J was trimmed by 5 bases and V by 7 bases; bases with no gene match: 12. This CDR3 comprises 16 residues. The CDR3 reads CASNNLGLAVKETQYF. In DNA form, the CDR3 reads TGTGCCAGCAACAATTTGGGACTAGCGGTGAAGGAGACCCAGTACTTC. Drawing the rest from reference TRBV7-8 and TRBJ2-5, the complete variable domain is GAGVSQSPRYKVAKRGQDVALRCDPISGHVSLFWYQQALGQGPEFLTYFQNEAQLDKSGLPSDRFFAERPEGSVSTLKIQRTQQEDSAVYLCASNNLGLAVKETQYFGPGTRLLVL.

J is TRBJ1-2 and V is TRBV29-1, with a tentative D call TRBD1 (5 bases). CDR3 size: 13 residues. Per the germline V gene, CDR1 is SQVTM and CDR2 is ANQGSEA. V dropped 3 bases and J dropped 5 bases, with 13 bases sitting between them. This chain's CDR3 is CSVDQGLLYGYTF. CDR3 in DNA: TGCAGCGTTGATCAGGGTTTGCTTTATGGCTACACCTTC.

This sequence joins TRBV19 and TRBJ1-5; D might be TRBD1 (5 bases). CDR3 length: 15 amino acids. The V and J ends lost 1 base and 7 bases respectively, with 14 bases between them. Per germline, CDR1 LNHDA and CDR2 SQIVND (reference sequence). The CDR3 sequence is CASSIGAGNGQPQHF. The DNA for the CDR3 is TGTGCCAGTAGTATAGGGGCAGGGAACGGACAGCCCCAGCATTTT.

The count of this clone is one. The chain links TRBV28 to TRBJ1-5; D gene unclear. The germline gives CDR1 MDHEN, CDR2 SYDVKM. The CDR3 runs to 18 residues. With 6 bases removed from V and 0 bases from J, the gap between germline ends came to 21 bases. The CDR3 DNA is TGTGCCAGCAGGCCACCGCGGCAGAGTTTTTATAGCAATCAGCCCCAGCATTTT. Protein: CASRPPRQSFYSNQPQHF.

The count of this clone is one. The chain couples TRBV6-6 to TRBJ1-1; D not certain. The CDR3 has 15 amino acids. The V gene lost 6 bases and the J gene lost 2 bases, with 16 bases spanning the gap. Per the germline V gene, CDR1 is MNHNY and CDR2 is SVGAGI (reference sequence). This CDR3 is CASSLSSGDNTEAFF. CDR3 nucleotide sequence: TGTGCCAGCAGCCTCTCATCCGGTGATAACACTGAAGCTTTCTTT.